The clone carrying this TCR beta chain has a count of ten or more. This sample is drawn from a study of neurological immune-mediated disorders. Trimming cost V 4 bases and J 2 bases, with 13 bases left between them. CDR1 SGHKS and CDR2 YYEKEE come from the germline V gene (reference sequence). CDR3 length equals 15 residues. The method for making cDNA was 5'RACE, and it used 10-nucleotide random UMIs. TCRdb used MiXCR to reprocess the 5' RACE reads, holding one entry per CDR3 protein. This table holds around 53,000 distinct CDR3 sequences, around 4.2% found once. This chain uses TRBV5-5 with TRBJ2-1, with D hard to call. This sequence was found in a man aged 50 or older with multiple sclerosis. The specimen sequenced was PBMCs. CDR3 residues: CASSVTTSTYNEQFF. The CDR3 nucleotides read TGTGCCAGCAGCGTGACCACGTCGACCTACAATGAGCAGTTCTTC.